These T cell receptor beta chains were read from a single sample in a study of graft-versus-host responses after intestinal transplantation. Their antigens are not known. Only in-frame clones appear in the TCRdb table, and some are missing; sequencing was by immunoSEQ multiplex PCR. The sample holds roughly 120,000 clones, around 94% seen once. The sequences come from unstimulated CD4+ T cells sorted from spleen or lymph node cells, collected before transplant. The receptors derive from a human donor who was the organ donor for an intestinal transplant. Each CDR3 is given with its conserved first and last residue. The size field is filled for only some rows; it gives once, few, many or a size class.

clone_size j_call v_call cdr3_length cdr3_aa
. TRBJ2-7 TRBV2 11 CASSRGLAEYF
. TRBJ2-1 TRBV2 11 CASRAGGPQFF
. TRBJ2-3 TRBV29-1 14 CSVVQGAGGNTQYF
. TRBJ1-5 TRBV28 14 CASAFGPGNQPQHF
once TRBJ2-1 TRBV10-3 15 CAISGRTSGRNEQFF
once TRBJ2-3 TRBV5-1 19 CASSSATLLLAGGADTQYF
. TRBJ1-2 TRBV5-6 11 CASSLGYGYTF
. TRBJ2-7 TRBV5-1 15 CASSLAASGSNEQYF
. TRBJ1-1 TRBV5-8 14 CASNRLIWGTEAFF
. TRBJ2-1 TRBV9 15 CASSASRTQGGEQFF
. TRBJ2-1 TRBV11-2 13 CASSLDSLDEQFF
. TRBJ2-7 TRBV20-1 9 CSASPEQYF
once TRBJ2-3 TRBV2 14 CASSLTRSTDTQYF
. TRBJ1-2 TRBV4-1 18 CASSQRALEGQAAHGYTF
once TRBJ2-2 TRBV9 13 CASSVQGAGELFF
. TRBJ2-2 TRBV5-1 17 CASSLEYSWGSTGELFF
. TRBJ2-6 TRBV30 14 CAGTGRSGANVLTF
. TRBJ2-1 TRBV7-2 13 CASSLGQGDEQFF
. TRBJ2-7 TRBV6-5 14 CASSYGLAAYEQYF
once TRBJ1-2 TRBV5-5 13 CASSLGFNYGYTF
. TRBJ1-4 TRBV7-9 15 CASSLARGGDHILFF
. TRBJ2-7 TRBV9 14 CASSRTDKPYEQYF
. TRBJ2-6 TRBV11-3 18 CASSPGTGKLSGANVLTF
once TRBJ2-7 TRBV4-1 13 CASSRTSGSEQYF
. TRBJ2-5 TRBV5-1 15 CASSAGTGTGETQYF
once TRBJ2-5 TRBV6-5 14 CASSYTGRIETQYF
. TRBJ1-5 TRBV6-1 13 CASSERLGQPQHF